The 2 T cell receptor beta chains in this list originate from one sample, sequenced in a study of T cell repertoires in cytomegalovirus infection. No antigen has been assigned to these receptors. TCRdb called the reads again in MiXCR, with one record for every CDR3 protein. This sample has 650,000 to 900,000 distinct CDR3 sequences, with approximately 29% found just once. The specimen was cultured CD8+ T cells from PBMCs, collected from culture after CMV antigen stimulation. These TCRs come from a human donor in good health (CMV status not recorded). Some clones in this sample may be carry-over from other donors' samples.

This clonotype occurred a few times. The rearrangement links TRBV29-1 to TRBJ2-5; D not resolved. V lost 0 bases to trimming and J lost 2 bases, with 13 bases between them. CDR1 is SQVTM and CDR2 is ANQGSEA in the germline V gene. The CDR3 runs 15 residues. The CDR3, as DNA: TGCAGCGTTGAAGATGGTGAACAGCCTCAAGAGACCCAGTACTTC. Its protein product is CSVEDGEQPQETQYF.

The chain carries TRBV20-1 and TRBJ2-1; the match to TRBD2 covers 7 bases. The germline V gene has CDR1 DFQATT and CDR2 SNEGSKA (reference sequence). The CDR3 consists of 13 residues. V lost 6 bases and J lost 4; bases outside the gene matches: 6. CDR3 nucleotide sequence: TGCAGTGCCCTAGCGGTGGAATACAATGAGCAGTTCTTC. It is translated as CSALAVEYNEQFF.